The present entry profiles one TCR beta chain with its context. The record originates from a study of blood T cell repertoires in COVID-19. The overall study: The United States, Italy and Spain were the sources of the acute and convalescent COVID-19 samples.

Source study methods: Amplification from reference gene primers served as the basis for estimated nucleated cell counts. Using immunoSEQ multiplex PCR, the repertoire was profiled, and TCRdb retains in-frame clones only, with some absent. D and trimming were read from the DNA, whereas the V and J calls and clone size are those reported in that table. Altogether fewer than 350,000 clones are present, roughly nine tenths being singletons, with the ten largest covering more than 10%. The length of the CDR3 is 14 residues. CDR1 is SGHNT, CDR2 YYREEE, per germline (reference sequence). V shed 4 bases and J shed 0 bases, with 8 bases lying between them.

The chain recombines TRBV5-4 with TRBJ2-4; D may be TRBD1 (6 bases). Sequencing was carried out using peripheral blood. The TCR was taken from a woman aged 25-40 years with COVID-19, enrolled during active disease. The CDR3 loop is CASSETGAKNIQYF. CDR3 nucleotides: TGTGCCAGCAGCGAGACAGGAGCCAAAAACATTCAGTACTTC.